This T cell receptor (beta chain) derives from a study of blood T cells in healthy people across ages. V dropped 0 bases and J dropped 11 bases, with 27 bases sitting between them. The CDR3 loop spans 17 amino acids. The germline V gene has CDR1 DFQATT and CDR2 SNEGSKA (reference sequence). Alongside a J-beta primer mix, a sample-barcoded 5' primer served in a second PCR lasting roughly 6 to 11 cycles. Each CDR3 protein is one row after TCRdb ran MiXCR on the 5' RACE reads. The repertoire holds about 1.1 million distinct CDR3 sequences, with roughly two fifths as singletons. Only a few counts were recorded for this clonotype.

Material for sequencing was blood. The TCR comes from a man aged 18 to 35 in good health. The chain couples TRBV20-1 to TRBJ2-3, with D perhaps matching TRBD1 or TRBD2 (6 bases each). The CDR3 reads CSARDWDGGGVPIKQYF. CDR3 nucleotides: TGCAGTGCTAGAGATTGGGACGGAGGGGGAGTCCCAATTAAGCAGTATTTT.